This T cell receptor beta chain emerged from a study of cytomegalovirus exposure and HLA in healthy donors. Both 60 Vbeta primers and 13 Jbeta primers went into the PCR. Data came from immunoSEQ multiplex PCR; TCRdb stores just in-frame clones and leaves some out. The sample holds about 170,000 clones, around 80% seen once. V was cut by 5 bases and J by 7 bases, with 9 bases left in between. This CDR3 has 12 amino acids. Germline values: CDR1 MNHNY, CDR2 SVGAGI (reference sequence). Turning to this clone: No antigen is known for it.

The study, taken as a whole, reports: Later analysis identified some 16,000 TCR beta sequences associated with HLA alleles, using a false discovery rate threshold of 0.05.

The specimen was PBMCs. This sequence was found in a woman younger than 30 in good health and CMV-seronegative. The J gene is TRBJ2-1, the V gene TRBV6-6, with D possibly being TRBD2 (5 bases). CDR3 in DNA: TGTGCCAGCAGTCAAGAGGGTAATGAGCAGTTCTTC. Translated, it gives CASSQEGNEQFF.